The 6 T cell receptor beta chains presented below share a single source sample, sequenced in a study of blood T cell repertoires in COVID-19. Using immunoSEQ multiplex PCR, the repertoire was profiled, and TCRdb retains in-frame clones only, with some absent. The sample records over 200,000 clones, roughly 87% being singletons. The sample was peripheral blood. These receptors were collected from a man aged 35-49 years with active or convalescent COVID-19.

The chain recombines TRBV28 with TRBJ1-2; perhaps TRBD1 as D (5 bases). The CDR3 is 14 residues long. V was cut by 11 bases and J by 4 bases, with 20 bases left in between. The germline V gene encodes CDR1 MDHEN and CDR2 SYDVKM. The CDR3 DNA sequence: TGTGCCGCGGGACCGTCGGGGGAGGGCTATGGCTACACCTTC. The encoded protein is CAAGPSGEGYGYTF.

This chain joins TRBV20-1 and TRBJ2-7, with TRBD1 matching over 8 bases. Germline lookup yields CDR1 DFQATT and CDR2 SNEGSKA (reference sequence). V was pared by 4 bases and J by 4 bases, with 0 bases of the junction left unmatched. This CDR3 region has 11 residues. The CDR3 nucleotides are TGCAGTGCTAACAGGGGGTACGAGCAGTACTTC. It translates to CSANRGYEQYF.

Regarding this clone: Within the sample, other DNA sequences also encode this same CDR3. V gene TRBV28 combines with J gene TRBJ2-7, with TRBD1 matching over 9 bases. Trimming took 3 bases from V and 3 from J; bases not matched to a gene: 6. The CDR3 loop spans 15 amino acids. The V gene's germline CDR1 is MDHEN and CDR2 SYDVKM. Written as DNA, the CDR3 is TGTGCCAGCAGTTTGGCGGGACAGGGTAGCTACGAGCAGTACTTC. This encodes CASSLAGQGSYEQYF.

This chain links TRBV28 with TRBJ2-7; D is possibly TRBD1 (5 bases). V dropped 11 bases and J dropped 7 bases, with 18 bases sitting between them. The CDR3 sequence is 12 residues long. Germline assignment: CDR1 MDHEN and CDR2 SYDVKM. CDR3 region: CAYRKGKGEQYF. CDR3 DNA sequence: TGTGCCTACAGGAAGGGAAAGGGGGAGCAGTACTTC.

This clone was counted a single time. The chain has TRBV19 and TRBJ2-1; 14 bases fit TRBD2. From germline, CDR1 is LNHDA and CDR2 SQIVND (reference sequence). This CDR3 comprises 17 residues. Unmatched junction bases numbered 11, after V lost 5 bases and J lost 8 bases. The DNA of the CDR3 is TGTGCCAGTAGTTCGGGGGGAACGGGACTAGCGGGAGATGAGCAGTTCTTC. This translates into CASSSGGTGLAGDEQFF.

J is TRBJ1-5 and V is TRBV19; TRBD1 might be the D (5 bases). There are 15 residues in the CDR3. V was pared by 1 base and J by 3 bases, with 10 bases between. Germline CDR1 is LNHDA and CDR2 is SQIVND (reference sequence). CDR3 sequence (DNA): TGTGCCAGTAGTATAGGGGGCATTTACAATCAGCCCCAGCATTTT. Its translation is CASSIGGIYNQPQHF.